Reported below is one T cell receptor (beta chain). The sample is drawn from a study of blood T cell repertoires in COVID-19. Profiling relied on immunoSEQ multiplex PCR, and the TCRdb table lists in-frame clones only, not all of them. The table records roughly 160,000 clones, roughly 84% of them present only once. Germline CDR1 reads SEHNR; CDR2 reads FQNEAQ (reference sequence). CDR3 length: 14 amino acids. V dropped 0 bases and J dropped 3 bases, with 7 bases sitting between them. The chain combines TRBV7-9 with TRBJ2-3, with D uncertain. This receptor was obtained from a man between 65 and 79 years old with active or convalescent COVID-19. Sequenced material: peripheral blood. CDR3 nucleotides: TGTGCCAGCAGCTTAGCGGCGGCGACAGATACGCAGTATTTT. Its protein product is CASSLAAATDTQYF.